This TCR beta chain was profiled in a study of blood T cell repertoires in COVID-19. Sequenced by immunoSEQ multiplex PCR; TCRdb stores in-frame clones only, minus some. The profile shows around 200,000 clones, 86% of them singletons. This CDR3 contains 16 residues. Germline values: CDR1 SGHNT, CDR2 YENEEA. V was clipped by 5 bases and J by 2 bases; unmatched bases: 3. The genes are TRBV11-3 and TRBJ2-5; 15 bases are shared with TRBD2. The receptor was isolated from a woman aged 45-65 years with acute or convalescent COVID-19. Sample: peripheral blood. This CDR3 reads CASSKGLAGGQETQYF. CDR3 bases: TGTGCCAGCAGCAAGGGACTAGCGGGGGGTCAAGAGACCCAGTACTTC.